The rows below give T cell receptor beta chains drawn from one sample of a study of CXCR3-negative and CXCR3-positive naive CD8 T cells. TCRdb reworked the 5' RACE reads into one entry per CDR3 protein, no DNA. This sample's table reports over 5,000 distinct CDR3 sequences. Sequenced material: naive CXCR3+ CD8+ T cells from blood. The receptors originated from a human donor in good health. Some clones in this sample may be carry-over from other donors' samples. CDR3s include the opening cysteine and the closing phenylalanine or tryptophan. Size tells how often a clone was seen (once, few, many) or the class of an expanded clone, and some rows leave it out.

size: medium-sized
J: TRBJ2-1
V: TRBV12-3/TRBV12-4
CDR3: CASNHLTFSYNEQFF

size: medium-sized
J: TRBJ2-3
V: TRBV27
CDR3: CASSLQATDTQYF

size: -
J: TRBJ1-1
V: TRBV7-2
CDR3: CASSLVHLTEAFF

size: -
J: TRBJ2-7
V: TRBV18
CDR3: CASSLRTESYEQYF

size: -
J: TRBJ1-6
V: TRBV20-1
CDR3: CSARVTGGTSPLHF

size: medium-sized
J: TRBJ2-1
V: TRBV5-1
CDR3: CASSLAGATGYNEQFF

size: -
J: TRBJ2-5
V: TRBV12-3/TRBV12-4
CDR3: CASSSGGTAQETQYF

size: medium-sized
J: TRBJ1-5
V: TRBV18
CDR3: CASSRLGTEYSNQPQHF

size: -
J: TRBJ1-2
V: TRBV7-9
CDR3: CASSPAGTGLYGYTF

size: medium-sized
J: TRBJ2-1
V: TRBV19
CDR3: CASSASGGSYNEQFF

size: medium-sized
J: TRBJ1-2
V: TRBV14
CDR3: CASSRTLNYGYTF

size: -
J: TRBJ1-5
V: TRBV7-2
CDR3: CASSLTGAGQPQHF

size: -
J: TRBJ2-1
V: TRBV29-1
CDR3: CSVEPGLADYNEQFF

size: medium-sized
J: TRBJ1-2
V: TRBV29-1
CDR3: CSAPLPADNYGYTF

size: -
J: TRBJ1-1
V: TRBV7-9
CDR3: CASSSSSNTEAFF

size: -
J: TRBJ2-7
V: TRBV5-1
CDR3: CASSRGQGNYEQYF

size: -
J: TRBJ2-7
V: TRBV6-5
CDR3: CASSYLGTSYEQYF

size: -
J: TRBJ2-1
V: TRBV7-2
CDR3: CASSLSEPGQFF

size: -
J: TRBJ1-2
V: TRBV6-1
CDR3: CASSEGQGAVGYTF

size: medium-sized
J: TRBJ2-1
V: TRBV7-9
CDR3: CASRLGVYNEQFF

size: -
J: TRBJ1-2
V: TRBV7-2
CDR3: CASSFTDRGLVDGYTF

size: -
J: TRBJ1-1
V: TRBV20-1
CDR3: CSARVLGTEAFF

size: -
J: TRBJ2-1
V: TRBV12-3/TRBV12-4
CDR3: CASRSGGAVNEQFF

size: -
J: TRBJ1-1
V: TRBV4-3
CDR3: CASSQSLDGDTEAFF

size: medium-sized
J: TRBJ2-5
V: TRBV6-6
CDR3: CASSNPTSGGEETQYF

size: -
J: TRBJ1-1
V: TRBV19
CDR3: CAVAWGSRSAEAFF

size: -
J: TRBJ2-7
V: TRBV7-9
CDR3: CASSLEGGLSSYEQYF